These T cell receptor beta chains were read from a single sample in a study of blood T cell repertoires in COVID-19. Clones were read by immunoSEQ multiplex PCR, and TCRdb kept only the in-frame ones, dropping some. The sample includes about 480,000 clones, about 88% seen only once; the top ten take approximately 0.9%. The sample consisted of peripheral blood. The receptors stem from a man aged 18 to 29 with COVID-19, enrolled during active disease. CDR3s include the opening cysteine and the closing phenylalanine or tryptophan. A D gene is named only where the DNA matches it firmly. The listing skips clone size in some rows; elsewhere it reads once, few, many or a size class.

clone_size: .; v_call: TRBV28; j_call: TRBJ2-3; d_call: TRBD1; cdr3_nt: TGTGCCAGCAGGCGGACAGGGACCACAGATACGCAGTATTTT; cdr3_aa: CASRRTGTTDTQYF
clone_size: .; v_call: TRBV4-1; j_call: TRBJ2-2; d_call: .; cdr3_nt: TGCGCCAGCAGCCAAGTGGCTTCCGGGGAGCTGTTTTTT; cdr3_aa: CASSQVASGELFF
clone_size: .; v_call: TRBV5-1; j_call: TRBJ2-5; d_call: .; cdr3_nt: TGCGCCAGCAGGTTAACAGGGCAGGAGACCCAGTACTTC; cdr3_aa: CASRLTGQETQYF
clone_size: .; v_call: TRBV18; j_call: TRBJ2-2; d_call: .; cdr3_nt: TGTGCCAGCTCACCCGGACAGTTGGACACCGGGGAGCTGTTTTTT; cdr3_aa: CASSPGQLDTGELFF
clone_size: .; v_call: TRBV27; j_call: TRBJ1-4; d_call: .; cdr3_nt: TGTGCCAGCAGTGCTCGACTCTTGGAAAAACTGTTTTTT; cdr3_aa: CASSARLLEKLFF
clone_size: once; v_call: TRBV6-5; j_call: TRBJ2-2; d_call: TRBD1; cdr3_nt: TGTGCCAGCGAGGGACAGGCTGGCGGGGAGCTGTTTTTT; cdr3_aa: CASEGQAGGELFF
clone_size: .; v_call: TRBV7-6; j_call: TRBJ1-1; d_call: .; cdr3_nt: TGTGCCAGCAGCTTAGCCGGGGGAGGGTTGGTCACTGAAGCTTTCTTT; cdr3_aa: CASSLAGGGLVTEAFF
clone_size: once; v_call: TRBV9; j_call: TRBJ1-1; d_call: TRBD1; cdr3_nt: TGTGCCAGCAGCGGGCGGGAGGGGGCCGTCACTGAAGCTTTCTTT; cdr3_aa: CASSGREGAVTEAFF
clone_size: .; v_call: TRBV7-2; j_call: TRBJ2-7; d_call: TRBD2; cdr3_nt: TGTGCCAGCAGCAGACTAGCGGGAGAGGTCGAGCAGTACTTC; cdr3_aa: CASSRLAGEVEQYF
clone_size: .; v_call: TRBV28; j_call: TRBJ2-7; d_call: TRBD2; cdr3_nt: TGTGCCAGCAGGGTTTCTAGCGGGGGTTCCTACGAGCAGTACTTC; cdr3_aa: CASRVSSGGSYEQYF
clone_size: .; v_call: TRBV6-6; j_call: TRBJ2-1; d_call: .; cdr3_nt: TGTGCCAGCAGGATCGAGTCCTACAATGAGCAGTTCTTC; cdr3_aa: CASRIESYNEQFF
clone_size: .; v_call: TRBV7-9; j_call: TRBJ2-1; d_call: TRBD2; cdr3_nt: TGTGCCAGCAGCCCCCGACTAGCGGGTGTGAGAGATGAGCAGTTCTTC; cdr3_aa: CASSPRLAGVRDEQFF
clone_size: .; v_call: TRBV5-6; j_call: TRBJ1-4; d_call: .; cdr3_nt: TGTGCCAGCAGCTTGGGAGGGGGACATATTATGTTTTTT; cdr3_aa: CASSLGGGHIMFF
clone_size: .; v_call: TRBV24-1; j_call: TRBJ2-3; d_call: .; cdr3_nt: TGTGCCACCAGTGATTCAACAACGGATACGCAGTATTTT; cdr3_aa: CATSDSTTDTQYF
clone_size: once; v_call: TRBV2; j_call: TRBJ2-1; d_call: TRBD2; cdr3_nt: TGTGCCAGCAGATCCGGGGGGGGCTCCTACAATGAGCAGTTCTTC; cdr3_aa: CASRSGGGSYNEQFF
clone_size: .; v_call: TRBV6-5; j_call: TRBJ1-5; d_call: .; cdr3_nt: TGTGCCAGTCGAATCTACAGCAATCAGCCCCAGCATTTT; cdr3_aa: CASRIYSNQPQHF
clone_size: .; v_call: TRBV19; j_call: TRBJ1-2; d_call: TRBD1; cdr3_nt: TGTGCCACCAATACAGGGGACTATGGCTACACCTTC; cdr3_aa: CATNTGDYGYTF
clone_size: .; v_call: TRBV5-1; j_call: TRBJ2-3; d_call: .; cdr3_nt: TGCGCCAGCAGCTTGGCCTCCAGGGGAGATACGCAGTATTTT; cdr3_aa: CASSLASRGDTQYF
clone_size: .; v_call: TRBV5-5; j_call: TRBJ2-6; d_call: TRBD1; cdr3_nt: TGTGCCTGCCGGGACAGCTCTGGGGCCAACGTCCTGACTTTC; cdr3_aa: CACRDSSGANVLTF
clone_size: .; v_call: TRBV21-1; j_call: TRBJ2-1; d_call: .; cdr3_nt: TGTGCCAGCAGCAAGGGGGCGGATATGGATGAGCAGTTCTTC; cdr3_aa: CASSKGADMDEQFF
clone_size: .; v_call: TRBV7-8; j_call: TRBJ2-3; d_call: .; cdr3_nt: TGTGCCAGCAGCTTATCCCTAGCAGGTGGCACAGATACGCAGTATTTT; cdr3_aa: CASSLSLAGGTDTQYF
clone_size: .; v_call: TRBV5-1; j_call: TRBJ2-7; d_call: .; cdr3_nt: TGCGCCAGCAGCTTGCAGGGTTCAAACTACGAGCAGTACTTC; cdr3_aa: CASSLQGSNYEQYF
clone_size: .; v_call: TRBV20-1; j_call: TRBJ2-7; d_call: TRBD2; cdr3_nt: TGCAGTGCTAGTGGGCAGACTAGCGGGGGGGCCGGGTCCTACGAGCAGTACTTC; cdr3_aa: CSASGQTSGGAGSYEQYF
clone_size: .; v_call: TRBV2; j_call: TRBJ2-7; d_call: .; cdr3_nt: TGTGCCAGCAGTGAAATTGTGGTCAGCGAGCAGTACTTC; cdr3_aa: CASSEIVVSEQYF
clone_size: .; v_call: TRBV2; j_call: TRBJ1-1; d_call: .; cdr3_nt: TGTGCCAGCAGGGCGCACGCGCAGCGGAACACTGAAGCTTTCTTT; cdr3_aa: CASRAHAQRNTEAFF
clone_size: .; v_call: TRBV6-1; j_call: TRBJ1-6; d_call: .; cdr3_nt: TGTGCCAGCAGTGAACAGGGATTTTCACCCCTCCACTTT; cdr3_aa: CASSEQGFSPLHF
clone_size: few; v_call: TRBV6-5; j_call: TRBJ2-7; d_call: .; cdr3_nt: TGTGCCAGCAGGGGCCAGGCCTACGAGCAGTACTTC; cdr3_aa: CASRGQAYEQYF
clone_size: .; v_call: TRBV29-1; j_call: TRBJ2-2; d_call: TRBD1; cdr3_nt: TGCAGCGTCTCAGACAGGGTGGACACCGGGGAGCTGTTTTTT; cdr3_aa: CSVSDRVDTGELFF
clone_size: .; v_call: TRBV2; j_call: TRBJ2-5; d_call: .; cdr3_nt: TGTGCCAGCAGTCTGGGCCTGGAAGAGACCCAGTACTTC; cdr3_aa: CASSLGLEETQYF